Listed below are T cell receptor beta chains from one sample, sequenced in a study of blood T cell repertoires in COVID-19. Clones were read by immunoSEQ multiplex PCR, and TCRdb kept only the in-frame ones, dropping some. The sample records about 180,000 clones, approximately 80% being singletons. The sequencing input was peripheral blood. These receptors were obtained from a human donor in a cohort sampled during active COVID-19. CDR3s include the opening cysteine and the closing phenylalanine or tryptophan. D genes are given only for firm matches. Where a row states a size, it is once, few, many or the class of an expanded clone; other rows omit it.

clone_size | j_call | d_call | v_call | cdr3_aa | cdr3_nt
. | TRBJ2-1 | TRBD1 | TRBV6-1 | CASSGRSGTGGYNEQFF | TGTGCCAGCAGTGGTAGGTCCGGGACAGGGGGCTACAATGAGCAGTTCTTC
. | TRBJ2-7 | TRBD1 | TRBV3-1/TRBV3-2 | CASSRTGEGGEQYF | TGTGCCAGCAGCCGGACAGGGGAAGGGGGCGAGCAGTACTTC
few | TRBJ1-1 | . | TRBV11-2 | CASSFRNTEAFF | TGTGCCAGCAGCTTTAGAAACACTGAAGCTTTCTTT
. | TRBJ2-1 | TRBD1 | TRBV6-5 | CASSYWHRGENEQFF | TGTGCCAGCAGTTACTGGCACAGGGGTGAGAATGAGCAGTTCTTC
. | TRBJ1-4 | TRBD1 | TRBV25-1 | CASTPRTGGNEKLFF | TGTGCCAGCACCCCGCGGACAGGTGGAAATGAAAAACTGTTTTTT
. | TRBJ2-3 | . | TRBV12-3/TRBV12-4 | CASSRGDTQYF | TGTGCCAGCAGCAGGGGAGATACGCAGTATTTT
. | TRBJ2-1 | . | TRBV18 | CASSPPRGARSSYNEQFF | TGTGCCAGCTCACCACCCCGGGGGGCCCGAAGCTCCTACAATGAGCAGTTCTTC
. | TRBJ2-7 | . | TRBV5-4 | CASSFPFSSAEQYF | TGTGCCAGCAGCTTCCCCTTTAGTAGTGCCGAGCAGTACTTC
. | TRBJ2-6 | TRBD1 | TRBV23-1 | CASSQSPGTGNVSGANVLTF | TGCGCCAGCAGTCAATCCCCCGGGACAGGTAACGTTTCTGGGGCCAACGTCCTGACTTTC
few | TRBJ2-7 | . | TRBV11-1 | CASSPMFEQYF | TGTGCCAGCAGCCCAATGTTCGAGCAGTACTTC
. | TRBJ1-1 | . | TRBV7-9 | CASSSLGTEAFF | TGTGCCAGCAGCTCGCTCGGGACTGAAGCTTTCTTT
. | TRBJ2-1 | TRBD1 | TRBV11-3 | CASSRDRGNEYNEQFF | TGTGCCAGCAGCCGGGACAGGGGGAACGAATACAATGAGCAGTTCTTC
once | TRBJ2-7 | . | TRBV27 | CANLTGHHLYEQYF | TGTGCCAACCTAACGGGACACCACCTCTACGAGCAGTACTTC
. | TRBJ2-1 | . | TRBV9 | CASSKEGTDYNEQFF | TGTGCCAGCAGCAAGGAGGGGACAGATTACAATGAGCAGTTCTTC
once | TRBJ2-7 | TRBD2 | TRBV30 | CAWSKVGGYEQYF | TGTGCCTGGAGTAAGGTCGGGGGGTACGAGCAGTACTTC
. | TRBJ2-7 | . | TRBV5-6 | CASSLSSYEQYF | TGTGCCAGCAGCTTGTCGAGCTACGAGCAGTACTTC
once | TRBJ1-4 | . | TRBV13 | CASSPRPGNEKLFF | TGTGCCAGCAGCCCTCGTCCGGGGAATGAAAAACTGTTTTTT
once | TRBJ1-4 | . | TRBV2 | CASSEVAGMDEKLFF | TGTGCCAGCAGTGAAGTGGCAGGGATGGATGAAAAACTGTTTTTT
. | TRBJ2-2 | . | TRBV7-9 | CASSLTGFQTGELFF | TGTGCCAGCAGCTTAACAGGGTTCCAAACCGGGGAGCTGTTTTTT
. | TRBJ2-6 | TRBD2 | TRBV4-1 | CASSHYRLAGGSGANVLTF | TGCGCCAGCAGCCACTACAGACTAGCGGGCGGCTCTGGGGCCAACGTCCTGACTTTC
once | TRBJ2-7 | . | TRBV25-1 | CASSETREGEQYF | TGTGCCAGCAGTGAAACCAGGGAAGGGGAGCAGTACTTC
. | TRBJ1-1 | . | TRBV7-9 | CASSWGRTNTEAFF | TGTGCCAGCAGCTGGGGCAGGACGAACACTGAAGCTTTCTTT
once | TRBJ1-1 | . | TRBV6-2/TRBV6-3 | CASSSRGAGNTEAFF | TGTGCCAGCAGCTCCCGGGGGGCGGGGAACACTGAAGCTTTCTTT
. | TRBJ1-1 | TRBD1 | TRBV5-1 | CASSFSGTVATEAFF | TGCGCCAGCAGCTTCTCCGGGACAGTGGCCACTGAAGCTTTCTTT
. | TRBJ1-1 | TRBD1 | TRBV7-3 | CASSTGQEYTEAFF | TGTGCCAGCAGCACGGGACAGGAATATACTGAAGCTTTCTTT
. | TRBJ1-1 | . | TRBV27 | CASSLRDRTEAFF | TGTGCCAGCAGTTTACGGGATCGGACTGAAGCTTTCTTT
. | TRBJ2-7 | . | TRBV5-1 | CASRGTVESYEQYF | TGCGCCAGCAGAGGGACTGTCGAATCCTACGAGCAGTACTTC
. | TRBJ2-7 | TRBD1 | TRBV9 | CAGNPKGAGGRSEQYF | TGTGCCGGGAACCCCAAGGGGGCAGGGGGAAGGAGCGAGCAGTACTTC
. | TRBJ2-7 | TRBD2 | TRBV11-2 | CASSLGAGGDYEQYF | TGTGCCAGCAGCTTAGGGGCGGGAGGGGACTACGAGCAGTACTTC
. | TRBJ1-5 | . | TRBV7-9 | CASSSSVGDQPQHF | TGTGCCAGCAGCTCCTCGGTCGGGGATCAGCCCCAGCATTTT
. | TRBJ1-1 | TRBD1 | TRBV19 | CASSIGDRRNTEAFF | TGTGCCAGTAGTATAGGGGACAGGAGGAACACTGAAGCTTTCTTT
. | TRBJ1-3 | TRBD1 | TRBV9 | CASSPPGQLTGNTIYF | TGTGCCAGCAGCCCTCCGGGACAGCTTACTGGAAACACCATATATTTT
. | TRBJ2-7 | TRBD2 | TRBV9 | CASSAGASGFYEQYF | TGTGCCAGCTCAGCCGGGGCTAGCGGGTTCTACGAGCAGTACTTC
once | TRBJ1-4 | TRBD1 | TRBV30 | CAWTPRDRESEKLFF | TGTGCCTGGACCCCACGGGACAGGGAGTCTGAAAAACTGTTTTTT
. | TRBJ1-2 | . | TRBV5-5 | CASSLGLTEAAEVYGYTF | TGTGCCAGCAGCTTGGGGTTGACGGAGGCCGCTGAGGTCTATGGCTACACCTTC
once | TRBJ2-7 | TRBD1 | TRBV19 | CASSSGTGGYEQYF | TGTGCCAGTAGTTCCGGGACAGGGGGCTACGAGCAGTACTTC
. | TRBJ2-5 | TRBD2 | TRBV7-2 | CASTLRALAGGVEETQYF | TGTGCCAGCACCCTAAGGGCGCTAGCGGGGGGGGTAGAAGAGACCCAGTACTTC
. | TRBJ2-6 | TRBD1 | TRBV27 | CASSFPGQPFYYSGANVLTF | TGTGCCAGCAGTTTTCCGGGACAGCCTTTTTATTACTCTGGGGCCAACGTCCTGACTTTC
. | TRBJ2-7 | TRBD1 | TRBV19 | CASSTGGYGSYEQYF | TGTGCCAGTAGTACAGGGGGTTATGGTTCCTACGAGCAGTACTTC
few | TRBJ2-5 | TRBD2 | TRBV9 | CASSLGTSGGETQYF | TGTGCCAGCAGCCTCGGGACTAGCGGGGGGGAGACCCAGTACTTC
. | TRBJ1-4 | . | TRBV6-5 | CASSYRAAGVKLFF | TGTGCCAGCAGTTACAGGGCGGCGGGTGTAAAACTGTTTTTT
. | TRBJ1-2 | TRBD1 | TRBV3-1/TRBV3-2 | CASSPPGQGTPYTF | TGTGCCAGCAGCCCTCCGGGACAGGGGACTCCCTACACCTTC
. | TRBJ2-3 | TRBD1 | TRBV5-4 | CASSLEDPARGPSTDTQYF | TGTGCCAGCAGCTTGGAAGACCCCGCGAGGGGGCCAAGCACAGATACGCAGTATTTT
. | TRBJ2-1 | . | TRBV4-1 | CASSRGIGWNNNEQFF | TGCGCCAGCAGCCGCGGGATTGGGTGGAATAACAATGAGCAGTTCTTC
. | TRBJ2-1 | . | TRBV4-1 | CASSQGLGAESYNEQFF | TGCGCCAGCAGCCAAGGGTTGGGGGCGGAGAGTTACAATGAGCAGTTCTTC
. | TRBJ1-2 | TRBD1 | TRBV6-5 | CASRETGRGYGYTF | TGTGCCAGCAGGGAGACAGGGCGCGGCTATGGCTACACCTTC
. | TRBJ2-7 | TRBD2 | TRBV5-4 | CASSWAGLAGGRSSYEQYF | TGTGCCAGCAGCTGGGCGGGACTAGCGGGGGGAAGGAGCTCCTACGAGCAGTACTTC
. | TRBJ1-6 | TRBD1 | TRBV3-1/TRBV3-2 | CASSRRDRENSPLHF | TGTGCCAGCAGCCGACGGGACAGGGAAAATTCACCCCTCCACTTT
. | TRBJ2-7 | . | TRBV19 | CASSIGHLSYEQYF | TGTGCCAGTAGTATAGGACACCTCTCCTACGAGCAGTACTTC
. | TRBJ1-4 | . | TRBV14 | CASSQPGTKLFF | TGTGCCAGCAGCCAGCCGGGAACTAAACTGTTTTTT
. | TRBJ1-5 | . | TRBV4-1 | CASSQGRNQPQHF | TGCGCCAGCAGCCAGGGCCGCAATCAGCCCCAGCATTTT
. | TRBJ2-1 | TRBD1 | TRBV5-1 | CASSLYMGTGKWYEQFF | TGCGCCAGCAGCTTGTATATGGGGACAGGCAAATGGTATGAGCAGTTCTTC
. | TRBJ2-1 | . | TRBV5-6 | CASSLSSYNEQFF | TGTGCCAGCAGCCTGAGCTCCTACAATGAGCAGTTCTTC